A selection of T cell receptor beta chains follows, all from one sample in a study of CD8 T cells in ankylosing spondylitis. TCRdb itself ran the 5' RACE reads through MiXCR, one entry per CDR3 protein. The sample gives about 250,000 distinct CDR3 sequences, approximately 30% of which show up once; roughly 4.2% is in the top ten. The specimen was blood, either unsorted or a sorted T cell fraction (not recorded which). These TCRs come from a male donor with ankylosing spondylitis or in good health (not recorded which). CDR3s include the opening cysteine and the closing phenylalanine or tryptophan. A D gene is named only where the DNA matches it firmly. Rows may omit the clone size; those that give it use once, few, many or a size class.

j_gene: TRBJ2-7
v_gene: TRBV24-1
abundance: .
d_gene: .
CDR3nt: TGTGCCACCAGTGACACAACCGAGGGGGGCTACGAGCAGTACTTC
CDR3aa: CATSDTTEGGYEQYF

j_gene: TRBJ2-3
v_gene: TRBV20-1
abundance: .
d_gene: TRBD2
CDR3nt: TGCAGTGCTAGAGTTAGCGGGGGGGCCACAGATACGCAGTATTTT
CDR3aa: CSARVSGGATDTQYF

j_gene: TRBJ2-3
v_gene: TRBV5-5
abundance: few
d_gene: .
CDR3nt: TGTGCCAGCAGCTTTTGGACACCCGGGCGCCCAGATACGCAGTATTTT
CDR3aa: CASSFWTPGRPDTQYF

j_gene: TRBJ2-3
v_gene: TRBV12-3/TRBV12-4
abundance: few
d_gene: TRBD2
CDR3nt: TGTGCCAGCAGTTCACGACTAGCGGGCCGCACAGATACGCAGTATTTT
CDR3aa: CASSSRLAGRTDTQYF

j_gene: TRBJ2-7
v_gene: TRBV20-1
abundance: .
d_gene: TRBD1
CDR3nt: TGCAGTGCTAGGCCCGTGGGACAGGGGGATCCCTACGAGCAGTACTTC
CDR3aa: CSARPVGQGDPYEQYF

j_gene: TRBJ2-5
v_gene: TRBV29-1
abundance: .
d_gene: TRBD2
CDR3nt: TGCAGCGGGGCCGGGACTAGCGGGGGGCCGGCAAGGGAGACCCAGTACTTC
CDR3aa: CSGAGTSGGPARETQYF

j_gene: TRBJ2-2
v_gene: TRBV27
abundance: .
d_gene: .
CDR3nt: TGTGCCAGCAGTCACTGGGCGGCGAACACCGGGGAGCTGTTTTTT
CDR3aa: CASSHWAANTGELFF

j_gene: TRBJ2-2
v_gene: TRBV12-3/TRBV12-4
abundance: .
d_gene: TRBD2
CDR3nt: TGTGCCAGCAGCCCTGGGACTAGCGGGGGGGAATCCACCGGGGAGCTGTTTTTT
CDR3aa: CASSPGTSGGESTGELFF

j_gene: TRBJ2-2
v_gene: TRBV29-1
abundance: many
d_gene: TRBD1
CDR3nt: TGCAGCGTTGTCGTCGGACAGGGGGTCACCGGGGAGCTGTTTTTT
CDR3aa: CSVVVGQGVTGELFF

j_gene: TRBJ2-1
v_gene: TRBV24-1
abundance: .
d_gene: .
CDR3nt: TGTGCCACCAGTGGAGACCCCGGGTCTGGCGATGAGCAGTTCTTC
CDR3aa: CATSGDPGSGDEQFF

j_gene: TRBJ2-1
v_gene: TRBV7-6
abundance: few
d_gene: .
CDR3nt: TGTGCCAGCAGCTTTAGCCTGGGTCTGGATGAGCAGTTCTTC
CDR3aa: CASSFSLGLDEQFF

j_gene: TRBJ2-1
v_gene: TRBV10-3
abundance: .
d_gene: TRBD2
CDR3nt: TGTGCCATCAGCGGGACTAGCGGGGGAACGGTTGCCTACAATGAGCAGTTCTTC
CDR3aa: CAISGTSGGTVAYNEQFF